A single sample gave rise to the 13 T cell receptor beta chains below, sequenced in a study of cytomegalovirus exposure and HLA in healthy donors. Primers for the PCR totalled 60 Vbeta and 13 Jbeta. TCRdb keeps only in-frame clones here, not all; method: immunoSEQ multiplex PCR. The table has roughly 72,000 clones, about 74% seen once; the top ten hold roughly an eighth. The sample consisted of PBMCs. These receptors all come from a human donor in good health.

The chain recombines TRBV7-9 with TRBJ2-5; 8 bases line up with TRBD2. V was pared by 5 bases and J by 3 bases, with 2 bases of the junction left unmatched. The CDR3 extends over 13 amino acids. Germline-derived CDR1 and CDR2 are SEHNR and FQNEAQ (reference sequence). The CDR3 coding sequence is TGTGCCAGCAGCAGAGCGGGAGAAGAGACCCAGTACTTC. Translated, it gives CASSRAGEETQYF.

The chain joins TRBV25-1 to TRBJ2-7; TRBD1 aligns across 7 bases. Germline CDR1 MGHDK, CDR2 SYGVNS. V trimming: 2 bases; J trimming: 2 bases; junction bases outside the gene matches: 3. CDR3 length: 14 residues. The CDR3 DNA reads as TGTGCCAGCAGTGAAGACAGGGTACCCTACGAGCAGTACTTC. It codes for CASSEDRVPYEQYF.

The chain recombines TRBV29-1 with TRBJ2-5, with a possible D match to TRBD1 (6 bases). In germline, CDR1 is SQVTM, CDR2 ANQGSEA. CDR3 length: 14 amino acids. V was clipped by 7 bases and J by 7 bases, with 22 bases between them. This chain's CDR3 is CSAQQGFSSGTQYF. As DNA, the CDR3 is TGCAGCGCCCAACAGGGTTTCTCCTCGGGGACCCAGTACTTC.

This clone appeared once. The rearrangement uses TRBV4-1 and TRBJ1-1; tentatively, D is TRBD1 (5 bases). Germline loops: CDR1 MGHRA, CDR2 YSYEKL. The length of the CDR3 is 16 residues. V was shortened by 1 base and J by 4 bases, with 16 bases between the two germline ends. Here the CDR3 DNA reads TGCGCCAGCAGCCAAGTTGGGGGGGAGAGGGGCACTGAAGCTTTCTTT. Protein: CASSQVGGERGTEAFF.

The V gene is TRBV4-1, the J gene TRBJ2-5; no definite D call. Germline-derived CDR1 and CDR2 are MGHRA and YSYEKL. The V and J ends lost 4 bases and 3 bases respectively, with 12 bases between them. The CDR3 has 14 amino acids. The CDR3 sequence: CASSRYWLEETQYF. The CDR3 DNA sequence: TGCGCCAGCAGCCGGTACTGGTTAGAAGAGACCCAGTACTTC.

V gene TRBV6-5 combines with J gene TRBJ2-1, with a possible D match to TRBD2 (6 bases). Per germline, CDR1 MNHEY and CDR2 SVGAGI. The CDR3 has 15 residues. Trimming removed 0 bases from V and 2 bases from J, with 8 bases in between. The DNA for the CDR3 is TGTGCCAGCAGTTACTCGGGAGGACCCTACAATGAGCAGTTCTTC. This encodes CASSYSGGPYNEQFF.

The chain is built from TRBV7-9 and TRBJ2-5; possibly TRBD1 for D (7 bases). The CDR3 has 13 residues. In germline, CDR1 is SEHNR, CDR2 FQNEAQ (reference sequence). Trimming took 4 bases from V and 3 from J, leaving 9 bases between them. CDR3 loop: CASSSGGKETQYF. The DNA for the CDR3 is TGTGCCAGCAGCTCAGGGGGGAAAGAGACCCAGTACTTC.

This clone showed up just a few times. The chain has TRBV10-3 and TRBJ2-5, with a weak D call TRBD1 (6 bases). This CDR3 has 13 residues. V gave up 6 bases and J gave up 5 bases, with 13 bases separating them. Germline CDR1 ENHRY, CDR2 SYGVKD. The CDR3 sequence is CAISPGEGETQYF. The CDR3 nucleotides are TGTGCCATCAGCCCAGGGGAAGGGGAGACCCAGTACTTC.

Comments on this clone: This same CDR3 is encoded by further DNA sequences in the sample. V and J are TRBV7-2 and TRBJ2-1; D may be TRBD1 (5 bases). The CDR3 spans 14 residues. Germline CDR1 and CDR2: SGHTA and FQGNSA. V was pared by 3 bases and J by 10 bases, with 16 bases between. In nucleotides, the CDR3 is TGTGCCAGCAGCTTCAGCAGGGCTGCCAACGAGCAGTTCTTC. This encodes CASSFSRAANEQFF. Complete variable domain (other parts from reference TRBV7-2 and TRBJ2-1): GAGVSQSPSNKVTEKGKDVELRCDPISGHTALYWYRQSLGQGLEFLIYFQGNSAPDKSGLPSDRFSAERTGGSVSTLTIQRTQQEDSAVYLCASSFSRAANEQFFGPGTRLTVL.

The chain is built from TRBV6-5 and TRBJ2-7, with D possibly being TRBD2 (6 bases). The V gene lost 4 bases and the J gene lost 7 bases, with 17 bases spanning the gap. The CDR3 has 14 residues. Germline V gives CDR1 MNHEY, CDR2 SVGAGI. The CDR3 DNA is TGTGCCAGCAGTTCCGGGACTGGCTTAGGAGAGCAGTACTTC. It specifies CASSSGTGLGEQYF.

This chain joins TRBV30 and TRBJ2-7; 7 bases line up with TRBD1. The trim removed 1 base at V and 2 bases at J, leaving 5 bases unmatched. The germline V gene has CDR1 GTSNPN and CDR2 SVGIG (reference sequence). The CDR3 sequence is 14 residues long. CDR3 loop: CAWSARDSPYEQYF. CDR3 nucleotide sequence: TGTGCCTGGAGTGCCCGGGACAGCCCCTACGAGCAGTACTTC.

This clone appeared a few times. The rearrangement uses TRBV30 and TRBJ1-2; the D gene is possibly TRBD1 (5 bases). V dropped 3 bases and J dropped 8 bases, with 19 bases sitting between them. Germline V gene data show CDR1 as GTSNPN and CDR2 as SVGIG (reference sequence). CDR3 length equals 14 residues. CDR3: CAWRITQGPSGYTF. DNA of the CDR3: TGTGCCTGGAGGATTACCCAGGGTCCGAGCGGCTACACCTTC.

The V and J genes are TRBV6-1 and TRBJ1-2; the D is unclear. Trimming removed 5 bases from V and 6 bases from J, with 16 bases in between. The CDR3 sequence is 14 residues long. Germline values: CDR1 MNHNS, CDR2 SASEGT. CDR3 residues: CASSTSGPSDGYTF. Here the CDR3 DNA reads TGTGCCAGCAGTACGTCTGGGCCCTCCGATGGCTACACCTTC.